The TCR beta chain described here comes from a study of blood T cell repertoires in COVID-19. Study in general: PBMCs, B-cell-depleted T cells, or T cells provided the cDNA or gDNA that made up the material.

This clone was detected only a few times. Other DNA sequences in this specimen translate into the identical CDR3. Germline lookup yields CDR1 LNHNV and CDR2 YYDKDF (reference sequence). The CDR3 is 14 amino acids. Trimming left V 1 base short and J 6 bases short, with 13 bases between. It was during active infection that Seattle patients were enrolled and then longitudinally followed. In the authors' workflow: Reference gene primer amplification gave estimated nucleated cell counts. Sequencing used immunoSEQ multiplex PCR; TCRdb keeps in-frame clones, though not all of them. D and trimming come from the DNA, and the V and J calls and clone size come from that table. The table records almost 200,000 clones, around four fifths of them present only once.

This clonotype was sampled from a man aged 55 to 70 with COVID-19, enrolled during active disease. The chain employs TRBV15 and TRBJ2-7, with D tentatively TRBD2 (6 bases). The material sequenced was peripheral blood. CDR3 protein: CATSRAGTSGEQYF. The CDR3 nucleotides are TGTGCCACCAGCAGAGCCGGGACTTCGGGCGAGCAGTACTTC.